Listed below are T cell receptor beta chains from one sample, sequenced in a study of blood T cells in healthy people across ages. From the 5' RACE reads, TCRdb called clonotypes with MiXCR, one entry per CDR3 protein. The sample consists of around 1,500,000 distinct CDR3 sequences, around 42% of them appearing once. The sequenced material came from blood. Every receptor here comes from a woman aged 18-29 years in good health. Each CDR3 is given with its conserved first and last residue. The order of the fields is D gene, J gene, clone size, V gene, CDR3 DNA, CDR3 protein. A D gene is named only where the DNA matches it firmly. Clone size, where shown, is once, few, many, or a class for clones that have expanded.

>-|TRBJ2-7|-|TRBV5-5
TGTGCCAGCATCCGCACCCCTTTTGGAGGTTCCTACGAGCAGTACTTC
CASIRTPFGGSYEQYF
>-|TRBJ2-5|few|TRBV3-1
TGTGCCAGCAGCCAAGATAGAAAGCAAGAGACCCAGTACTTC
CASSQDRKQETQYF
>-|TRBJ1-5|few|TRBV7-3
TGTGCCAGGCCCCGATGCGGGGGATCTGGTCAGCCCCAGCATTTT
CARPRCGGSGQPQHF
>TRBD1|TRBJ1-2|few|TRBV20-1
TGCAGTGCTACCGACGGGACAGGGGGCTTTGGCTACACCTTC
CSATDGTGGFGYTF
>-|TRBJ1-4|-|TRBV4-1
TGCGCCAGCAGCCCCGAGCAAGCCGTTGGTAATGAAAAACTGTTTTTT
CASSPEQAVGNEKLFF
>TRBD2|TRBJ2-7|-|TRBV14
TGTGCCAGCAGCCAAGCCTGGGGACTAGCGGGAGACGAGCAGTACTTC
CASSQAWGLAGDEQYF
>-|TRBJ1-6|-|TRBV20-1
TGCAGTGCGCTTCGGACAGCCGCGACAACTGTACTCCACTTT
CSALRTAATTVLHF
>TRBD2|TRBJ2-7|-|TRBV7-9
TGTGCCAGCAGCTTGGGAGGGTGGACACTTTCCTACGAGCAGTACTTC
CASSLGGWTLSYEQYF
>-|TRBJ2-2|-|TRBV20-1
TGCAGTGCTAGTAATTCGGGGTGGATCACCGGGGAGCTGTTTTTT
CSASNSGWITGELFF
>-|TRBJ1-2|-|TRBV9
TGTGCCAGCAGCGTAGAGCCGGGAAAGGATGGCTACACCTTC
CASSVEPGKDGYTF
>TRBD1|TRBJ1-6|few|TRBV28
TGTGCCAGCAGTGCCATAGACAGGGATCATTCACCCCTCCACTTT
CASSAIDRDHSPLHF
>TRBD2|TRBJ2-4|many|TRBV7-9
TGTGCCAGCAGCCTTCGGGGGGACATTCAGTACTTC
CASSLRGDIQYF
>-|TRBJ2-3|few|TRBV7-2
TGTGCCAGCAGCACCCGGGATTTTCCTACGCAGTATTTT
CASSTRDFPTQYF
>-|TRBJ2-7|-|TRBV10-3
TGTGCCATCAAGAGTGTTCCGTCAGCCTACGAGCAGTACTTC
CAIKSVPSAYEQYF
>-|TRBJ2-3|-|TRBV4-1
TGCGCCAGCAGCCACCAAGGAAGCCAGCCACTGACCACAGATACGCAGTATTTT
CASSHQGSQPLTTDTQYF
>-|TRBJ2-1|-|TRBV7-9
TGTGCCAGCAGCTTAAAGGCAGGGATCTACAATGAGCAGTTCTTC
CASSLKAGIYNEQFF